This passage covers 7 T cell receptor beta chains from one sample sequenced in a study of shared clonotypes between healthy human individuals. Profiled with immunoSEQ multiplex PCR; TCRdb holds only in-frame clones, not every one. The data contain millions of clones, less than 95% of them singletons. Naive CD8 cells lacked CD45RO, underwent positive selection for CCR7 and left out terminally differentiated effector memory CD45RA+ cells. Sequencing input: naive CD8+ T cells sorted from blood. Every receptor here comes from a man aged 18 to 29 in good health.

Points on this clone: The identical CDR3 is also encoded by other nucleotide sequences in the sample. This chain links TRBV5-1 with TRBJ2-3; D not resolved. CDR1 and CDR2 (germline): SGHRS, YFSETQ. V was trimmed by 0 bases and J by 0 bases, leaving 8 bases between them. This CDR3 has 15 amino acids. This CDR3 reads CASSLGQASTDTQYF. The CDR3 DNA follows: TGCGCCAGCAGCTTGGGGCAGGCGAGCACAGATACGCAGTATTTT.

The V and J genes are TRBV2 and TRBJ1-2; TRBD1 matches at 11 bases. Trimming at V came to 8 bases and at J to 4 bases, leaving 6 bases not matched to a gene. Germline CDR1 SNHLY, CDR2 FYNNEI. This CDR3 has 14 residues. Here the CDR3 reads CASELGTGGYGYTF. In nucleotides, the CDR3 is TGTGCCAGCGAACTGGGGACAGGGGGCTATGGCTACACCTTC. The whole variable domain, remainder taken from reference TRBV2 and TRBJ1-2, is EPEVTQTPSHQVTQMGQEVILRCVPISNHLYFYWYRQILGQKVEFLVSFYNNEISEKSEIFDDQFSVERPDGSNFTLKIRSTKLEDSAMYFCASELGTGGYGYTFGSGTRLTVV.

The chain uses TRBV9 and TRBJ2-7, with 7 bases that match TRBD1. J was trimmed by 2 bases and V by 4 bases; bases with no gene match: 9. The germline V gene encodes CDR1 SGDLS and CDR2 YYNGEE. The CDR3 has 15 residues. CDR3 nucleotides: TGTGCCAGCAGCCTCCTTCCGGGACAGACCTACGAGCAGTACTTC. Protein sequence: CASSLLPGQTYEQYF.

This chain links TRBV15 with TRBJ2-1; possible D gene TRBD1, 5 bases. Trimming stripped 1 base from V and 7 bases from J, with 14 bases between. The CDR3 is 15 amino acids. The germline gives CDR1 LNHNV, CDR2 YYDKDF (reference sequence). CDR3 coding DNA: TGTGCCACCAGCAGAGGGGTTCTAGGGGTAAATGAGCAGTTCTTC. Its protein is CATSRGVLGVNEQFF.

This clone was recorded once. The chain employs TRBV29-1 and TRBJ2-5; D unclear. In germline, CDR1 is SQVTM, CDR2 ANQGSEA. V gave up 1 base and J gave up 0 bases, with 6 bases separating them. This CDR3 region has 13 residues. CDR3: CSVEALYQETQYF. The DNA of the CDR3 is TGCAGCGTTGAAGCATTGTACCAAGAGACCCAGTACTTC.

The chain uses TRBV6-6 and TRBJ1-3; D call uncertain. Germline V gives CDR1 MNHNY, CDR2 SVGAGI (reference sequence). CDR3 length equals 15 residues. With 2 bases removed from V and 0 bases from J, the gap between germline ends came to 8 bases. This chain's CDR3 is CASSYPPGSGNTIYF. As DNA, the CDR3 is TGTGCCAGCAGTTACCCCCCGGGCTCTGGAAACACCATATATTTT.

The chain joins TRBV6-6 to TRBJ2-7, with 7 bases that match TRBD1. J was trimmed by 0 bases and V by 10 bases; bases with no gene match: 6. This CDR3 region has 13 residues. Germline-derived CDR1 and CDR2 are MNHNY and SVGAGI (reference sequence). In DNA, the CDR3 is TGTGCCACGTCAAGGGACAGCTCCTACGAGCAGTACTTC. Translated, it gives CATSRDSSYEQYF.